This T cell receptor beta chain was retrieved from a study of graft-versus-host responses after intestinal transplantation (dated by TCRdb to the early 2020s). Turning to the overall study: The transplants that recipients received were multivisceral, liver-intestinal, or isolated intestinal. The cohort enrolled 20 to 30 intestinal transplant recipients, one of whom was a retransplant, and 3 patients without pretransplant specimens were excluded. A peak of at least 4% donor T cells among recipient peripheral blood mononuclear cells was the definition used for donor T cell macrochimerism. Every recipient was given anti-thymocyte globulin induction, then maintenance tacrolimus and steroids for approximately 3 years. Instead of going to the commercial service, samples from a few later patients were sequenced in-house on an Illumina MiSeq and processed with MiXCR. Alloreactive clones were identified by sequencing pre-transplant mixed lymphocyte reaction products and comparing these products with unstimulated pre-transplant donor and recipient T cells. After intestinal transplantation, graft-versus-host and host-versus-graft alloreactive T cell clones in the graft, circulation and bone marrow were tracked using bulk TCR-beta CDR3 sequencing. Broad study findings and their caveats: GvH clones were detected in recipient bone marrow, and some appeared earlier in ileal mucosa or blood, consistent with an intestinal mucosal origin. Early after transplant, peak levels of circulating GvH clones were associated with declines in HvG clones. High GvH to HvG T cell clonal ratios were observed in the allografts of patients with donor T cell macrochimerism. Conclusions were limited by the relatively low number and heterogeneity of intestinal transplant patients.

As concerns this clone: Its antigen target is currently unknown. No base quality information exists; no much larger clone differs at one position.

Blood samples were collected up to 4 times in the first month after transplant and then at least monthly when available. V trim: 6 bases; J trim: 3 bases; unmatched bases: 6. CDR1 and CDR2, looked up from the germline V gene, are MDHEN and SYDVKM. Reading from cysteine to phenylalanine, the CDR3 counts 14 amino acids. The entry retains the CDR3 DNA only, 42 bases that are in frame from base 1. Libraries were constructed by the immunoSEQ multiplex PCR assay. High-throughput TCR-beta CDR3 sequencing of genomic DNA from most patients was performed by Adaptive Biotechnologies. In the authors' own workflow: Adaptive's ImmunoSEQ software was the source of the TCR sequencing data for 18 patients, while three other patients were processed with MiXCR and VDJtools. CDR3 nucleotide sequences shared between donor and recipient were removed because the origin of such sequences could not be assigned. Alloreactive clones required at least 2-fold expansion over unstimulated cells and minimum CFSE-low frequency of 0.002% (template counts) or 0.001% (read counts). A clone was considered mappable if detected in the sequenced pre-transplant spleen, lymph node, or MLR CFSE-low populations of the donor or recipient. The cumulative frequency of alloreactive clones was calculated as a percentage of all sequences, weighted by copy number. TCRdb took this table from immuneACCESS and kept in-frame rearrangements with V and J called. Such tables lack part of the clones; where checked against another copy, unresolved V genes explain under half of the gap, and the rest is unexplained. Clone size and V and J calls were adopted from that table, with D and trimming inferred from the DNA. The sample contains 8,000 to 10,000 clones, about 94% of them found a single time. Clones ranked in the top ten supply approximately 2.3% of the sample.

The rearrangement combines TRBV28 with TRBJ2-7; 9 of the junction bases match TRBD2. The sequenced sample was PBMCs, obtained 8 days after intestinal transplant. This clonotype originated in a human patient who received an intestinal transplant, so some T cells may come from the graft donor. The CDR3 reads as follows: CASSDRTSVYEQYF. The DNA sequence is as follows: TGTGCCAGCAGCGACAGGACTAGCGTCTACGAGCAGTACTTC.